A single T cell receptor (beta chain) is shown here with its context. TCRdb's copy holds only in-frame clones and misses some; the assay was immunoSEQ multiplex PCR. The sample has about 76,000 clones; approximately 90% are singletons. The sample comes from a study of PD-L1 blockade in urothelial cancer. About the study: Each blood sample yielded a median of 141,255 T cells.

As to time point: peripheral blood 6 weeks after treatment start. The trim removed 0 bases at V and 4 bases at J, leaving 8 bases unmatched. The CDR3 consists of 17 residues. The V gene's germline CDR1 is SGHRS and CDR2 YFSETQ. The J gene is TRBJ2-3, the V gene TRBV5-1, with 10 nucleotides matching TRBD1. Sample: PBMCs, taken around atezolizumab (anti-PD-L1) treatment. The receptor was derived from a woman older than 75 with urothelial cancer. The DNA for the CDR3 is TGCGCCAGCAGCTTGGTAGACCGGGACAGGGGAGCAGATACGCAGTATTTT. This gives the protein CASSLVDRDRGADTQYF. Full variable domain (outside the CDR3, taken from reference TRBV5-1 and TRBJ2-3): KAGVTQTPRYLIKTRGQQVTLSCSPISGHRSVSWYQQTPGQGLQFLFEYFSETQRNKGNFPGRFSGRQFSNSRSEMNVSTLELGDSALYLCASSLVDRDRGADTQYFGPGTRLTVL.